This section outlines one T cell receptor (beta chain) sequence together with its context. This sample was included in a study of blood T cell repertoires in COVID-19. Study information: The United States, Italy and Spain were the sources of the acute and convalescent COVID-19 samples.

There are 16 residues in the CDR3. The junction had 10 bases not matched to a gene; V was cut back by 2 bases and J by 3 bases. The germline CDR1 and CDR2 sequences are SGHTA and FQGNSA. In the authors' workflow: How many nucleated cells were present was estimated from reference gene primer amplification. Assay used: immunoSEQ multiplex PCR; TCRdb lists only in-frame clones, some missing. That table supplies the V and J calls and clone size; D and trimming were determined from the DNA. The sample has approximately 160,000 clones, approximately 83% seen once. The chain links TRBV7-2 to TRBJ2-7; TRBD1 aligns across 7 bases. Input material: peripheral blood. This receptor was taken from an older woman with acute or convalescent COVID-19. In nucleotides, the CDR3 is TGTGCCAGCAGCTTAACACCGGGACAGCTATACTACGAGCAGTACTTC. Translation gives CASSLTPGQLYYEQYF.